These 10 T cell receptor beta chains originate from one sample sequenced in a study of T-cell reconstitution after alpha-beta-depleted transplantation in children. The authors prepared the TCRbeta library with unique molecular identifiers. TCRdb reanalysed the PCR reads using MiXCR and keeps one entry per CDR3 protein. Here the sample spans some 600,000 distinct CDR3 sequences, approximately 13% being singletons. The sample was PBMCs, mostly from graft donor cells, taken 360 days after TCRalphabeta/CD19-depleted stem cell transplant. These receptors came from a male patient younger than 18 who had a stem cell transplant for acute myeloid leukemia, so the T cells may come from the graft donor.

The chain is built from TRBV3-1 and TRBJ2-3; 8 nucleotides align to TRBD1. CDR1 and CDR2 (germline): LGHDT, YNNKEL (reference sequence). The CDR3 extends over 18 amino acids. Trimming took 0 bases from V and 3 from J; bases not matched to a gene: 11. The CDR3 DNA follows: TGTGCCAGCAGCCAAGATGGACTTCGGGACAGGAGGACAGATACGCAGTATTTT. Its protein product is CASSQDGLRDRRTDTQYF.

This clonotype was counted between two and nine times. This CDR3 reads CACLLAGGPDTQYF. CDR3 DNA: TGTGCCTGCCTACTAGCGGGGGGGCCAGATACGCAGTATTTT. The chain uses TRBV30 and TRBJ2-3; TRBD2 matches at 13 bases. Trimming at V came to 6 bases and at J to 4 bases, leaving 4 bases not matched to a gene. Germline assignment: CDR1 GTSNPN and CDR2 SVGIG (reference sequence). The CDR3 has 14 residues.

This clonotype was recorded at least ten times. This chain's CDR3 is CASVGTGRNNEQFF. CDR3 coding DNA: TGTGCCAGCGTAGGGACAGGGCGGAACAATGAGCAGTTCTTC. The chain has TRBV28 and TRBJ2-1; 9 bases fit TRBD1. Per germline, CDR1 MDHEN and CDR2 SYDVKM. The V and J ends lost 8 bases and 5 bases, in that order; junction bases with no gene match: 7. This CDR3 is 14 amino acids long.

This clonotype was counted ten times or more. This rearrangement joins TRBV29-1 to TRBJ2-7; either TRBD1 or TRBD2 may fit D (6 bases each). This CDR3 has 12 amino acids. Germline V lookup: CDR1 SQVTM, CDR2 ANQGSEA. V was trimmed by 7 bases and J by 4 bases, leaving 14 bases between them. For the CDR3, the DNA is TGCAGCGCCGTCAAGGGGGGATACGAGCAGTACTTC. Translating gives CSAVKGGYEQYF.

This chain connects TRBV12-3 or TRBV12-4 to TRBJ2-3; the match to TRBD2 covers 7 bases. J gave up 3 bases and V 2 bases, and 8 bases lay outside the gene matches. The CDR3 is 16 residues long. CDR3 in DNA: TGTGCCAGCAGTTTAAAGGCTAGCGGCTCGACAGATACGCAGTATTTT. Translated, it gives CASSLKASGSTDTQYF.

This clonotype was picked up a small number of times. The V and J genes are TRBV29-1 and TRBJ2-3, with D perhaps TRBD2 (6 bases). V shed 4 bases and J shed 2 bases, with 10 bases lying between them. The CDR3 is made up of 13 amino acids. CDR1 and CDR2 (germline): SQVTM, ANQGSEA. DNA for the CDR3: TGCAGCGTTGTAGCGGACAACACAGATACGCAGTATTTT. Protein: CSVVADNTDTQYF.

The J gene is TRBJ2-1, the V gene TRBV20-1; 9 nucleotides line up with TRBD2. Germline CDR1 reads DFQATT; CDR2 reads SNEGSKA (reference sequence). V lost 3 bases and J lost 7; bases outside the gene matches: 7. The CDR3 is 14 residues long. The CDR3 region has the DNA TGCAGTGCTAGGGTAGCGGGAGCTGGGAATGAGCAGTTCTTC. Amino acid sequence: CSARVAGAGNEQFF.

This clonotype was counted at least ten times. The J gene is TRBJ2-6, the V gene TRBV4-1; D is tentatively TRBD1 or TRBD2 (5 bases each). V was trimmed by 0 bases and J by 0 bases, leaving 12 bases between them. This CDR3 spans 18 amino acids. CDR1 and CDR2 (germline): MGHRA, YSYEKL. CDR3 sequence: CASSQDSYGTSGANVLTF. As DNA, the CDR3 is TGCGCCAGCAGCCAAGATTCCTACGGGACCTCTGGGGCCAACGTCCTGACTTTC.

This clonotype was detected only a few times. The J gene is TRBJ2-1, the V gene TRBV7-8; D may correspond to TRBD1 or TRBD2 (6 bases each). CDR1 and CDR2 (germline): SGHVS, FQNEAQ. V shed 5 bases and J shed 4 bases, with 24 bases lying between them. The CDR3 sequence is 18 residues long. In nucleotides, the CDR3 is TGTGCCAGCAGCCTCTCCCCTGCGGGACATAGTCTATACAATGAGCAGTTCTTC. Protein: CASSLSPAGHSLYNEQFF.

This clonotype was seen ten or more times. The chain uses TRBV12-3 or TRBV12-4 and TRBJ2-1; TRBD2 aligns across 12 bases. V dropped 7 bases and J dropped 5; count of bases not matched to a gene: 6. CDR3 size: 15 residues. The CDR3 spells CASTRLAGAHNEQFF. The DNA of the CDR3 is TGTGCCAGCACCAGACTAGCGGGGGCCCACAATGAGCAGTTCTTC.